This T cell receptor (beta chain) was observed in a study of cytomegalovirus exposure and HLA in healthy donors. The study's findings and limits: Three CMV-associated chains proved CMV antigen-specific in vitro. Clusters of TCRs from the first cohort tended to co-occur in the 130 or so validation repertoires (as a later analysis found). Rare TCR sequences dominated, though some public TCRs recurred in many donors.

Germline V gene sequence: CDR1 SGHAT, CDR2 FQNNGV. With 7 bases clipped from V and 4 bases from J, the junction kept 14 bases outside the gene matches. The CDR3 sequence is 16 residues long. TCRdb's table, derived via immunoSEQ multiplex PCR, lists solely in-frame clones and lacks some. This sample has some 40,000 clones, with 90% to 95% found just once. About this clone: Its antigen is currently unknown.

The receptor was isolated from a man between 18 and 29 years old in good health and CMV-seronegative. Sequenced: PBMCs. The V and J genes are TRBV11-2 and TRBJ2-7; TRBD2 matches at 9 bases. The CDR3 protein is CASTPAGGTPSYEQYF. Here the CDR3 DNA reads TGTGCCAGCACTCCCGCGGGGGGGACTCCATCTTACGAGCAGTACTTC.